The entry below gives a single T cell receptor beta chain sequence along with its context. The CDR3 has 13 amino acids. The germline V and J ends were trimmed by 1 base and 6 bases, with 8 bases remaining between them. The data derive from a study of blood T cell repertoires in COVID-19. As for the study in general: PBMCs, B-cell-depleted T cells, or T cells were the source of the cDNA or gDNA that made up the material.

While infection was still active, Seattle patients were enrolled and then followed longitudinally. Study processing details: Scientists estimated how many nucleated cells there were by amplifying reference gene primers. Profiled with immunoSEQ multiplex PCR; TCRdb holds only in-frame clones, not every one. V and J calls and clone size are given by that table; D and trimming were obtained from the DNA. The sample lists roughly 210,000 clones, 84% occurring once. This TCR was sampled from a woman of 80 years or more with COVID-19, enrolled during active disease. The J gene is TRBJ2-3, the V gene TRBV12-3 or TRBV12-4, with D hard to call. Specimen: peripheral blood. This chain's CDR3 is CASSLEATDTQYF. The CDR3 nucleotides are TGTGCCAGCAGTTTAGAAGCTACGGATACGCAGTATTTT.